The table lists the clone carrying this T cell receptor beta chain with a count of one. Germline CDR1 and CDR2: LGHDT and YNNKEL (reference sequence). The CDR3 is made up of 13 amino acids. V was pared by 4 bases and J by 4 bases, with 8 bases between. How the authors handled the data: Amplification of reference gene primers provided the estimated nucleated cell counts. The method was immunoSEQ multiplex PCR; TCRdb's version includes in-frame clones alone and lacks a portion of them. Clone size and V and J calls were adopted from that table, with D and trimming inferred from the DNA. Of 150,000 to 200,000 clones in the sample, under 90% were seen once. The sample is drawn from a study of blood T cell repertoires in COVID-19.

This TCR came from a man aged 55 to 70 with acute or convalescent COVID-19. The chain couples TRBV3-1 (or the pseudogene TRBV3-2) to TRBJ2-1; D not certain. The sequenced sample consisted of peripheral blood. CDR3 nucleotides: TGTGCCAGCAGCCCGACTGGTTACAATGAGCAGTTCTTC. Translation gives CASSPTGYNEQFF.